Shown below are 9 T cell receptor beta chains from a single sample sequenced in a study of T-cell reconstitution after alpha-beta-depleted transplantation in children. It was with unique molecular identifiers that the TCRbeta library was prepared. TCRdb itself ran the PCR reads through MiXCR, one entry per CDR3 protein. The sample has about 200,000 distinct CDR3 sequences; less than 15% are singletons. Sequenced material: PBMCs from the stem cell graft donor, taken from the stem cell graft. The origin of the receptors is a human donor who donated a stem cell graft to a child with acute lymphoblastic leukemia.

In its sample, this clonotype was seen many times. V is TRBV5-1 and J is TRBJ2-1, with 9 bases that match TRBD2. Germline V gives CDR1 SGHRS, CDR2 YFSETQ. Trimming cost V 4 bases and J 3 bases; bases outside gene matches: 8. The CDR3 has 16 amino acids. This CDR3 reads CASSGRLADDYNEQFF. The CDR3 DNA reads TGCGCCAGCAGCGGGAGACTAGCGGACGACTACAATGAGCAGTTCTTC.

The chain links TRBV5-1 to TRBJ2-1, with D possibly TRBD2 on 7 matching bases. CDR3 length: 15 amino acids. Germline V CDR1 and CDR2: SGHRS, YFSETQ. The V end lost 0 bases, the J end lost 7 bases, and 14 bases lay between the germline ends. The CDR3 bases are TGCGCCAGCAGCTTGGATGCGGGGGCGGCGAATGAGCAGTTCTTC. It specifies CASSLDAGAANEQFF.

This clonotype has a count of ten or more. The genes are TRBV10-3 and TRBJ2-7; D uncertain. The CDR3 extends over 11 amino acids. Trimming took off 6 bases at V and 5 bases at J, with 8 bases between the two ends. In germline, CDR1 is ENHRY, CDR2 SYGVKD. The CDR3 here is CAIRGNDEQYF. CDR3 bases: TGTGCCATCAGGGGTAACGACGAGCAGTACTTC.

This clonotype was picked up many times. The chain uses TRBV2 and TRBJ1-6; 10 positions agree with TRBD1. In germline, CDR1 is SNHLY, CDR2 FYNNEI. The CDR3 contains 20 residues. Trimming removed 6 bases from V and 2 bases from J; junction bases left unmatched: 16. In nucleotides, the CDR3 is TGTGCCAGCAGCTTCCCCAAGACAGGGGGCCGCTATGCCTATAATTCACCCCTCCACTTT. Protein product: CASSFPKTGGRYAYNSPLHF.

The chain couples TRBV4-1 to TRBJ2-1, with D possibly TRBD2 on 6 matching bases. This CDR3 spans 18 amino acids. Germline loops: CDR1 MGHRA, CDR2 YSYEKL. V was pared by 0 bases and J by 8 bases, with 23 bases between. CDR3 sequence reads: CASSQDSSRRTGVYEQFF. The CDR3 coding sequence is TGCGCCAGCAGCCAAGATTCGTCCCGTAGGACGGGAGTTTATGAGCAGTTCTTC.

This clonotype appeared many times. The V and J genes are TRBV11-2 and TRBJ2-1; D possibly corresponds to TRBD2 (5 bases). This CDR3 has 16 amino acids. The V end was cut by 0 bases, the J end by 9 bases, with 18 bases between. Germline V gene sequence: CDR1 SGHAT, CDR2 FQNNGV. Here the CDR3 DNA reads TGTGCCAGCAGCTTAGATCGCCTAGCAAGAAATGGTGAGCAGTTCTTC. Protein product: CASSLDRLARNGEQFF. Together with reference TRBV11-2 and TRBJ2-1, the CDR3 gives the full variable domain: EAGVAQSPRYKIIEKRQSVAFWCNPISGHATLYWYQQILGQGPKLLIQFQNNGVVDDSQLPKDRFSAERLKGVDSTLKIQPAKLEDSAVYLCASSLDRLARNGEQFFGPGTRLTVL.

This clonotype was counted many times. One end of the junction varies from germline; a read error may be responsible. The chain combines TRBV5-1 with TRBJ1-1; D is ambiguous. This CDR3 is built from 16 residues. Germline-derived CDR1 and CDR2 are SGHRS and YFSETQ. This chain's CDR3 is CASSFLNTRENAEAFF. For the CDR3, the DNA is TGCGCCAGCAGCTTCCTAAATACACGGGAGAACGCTGAAGCTTTCTTT.

This clonotype was seen repeatedly, ten times or more. The chain joins TRBV5-1 to TRBJ2-2, with TRBD1 as a possible D gene (7 bases). Trimming pared 4 bases from V and 4 bases from J, leaving 14 bases between. The CDR3 contains 15 residues. Germline V CDR1 and CDR2: SGHRS, YFSETQ. The CDR3 DNA reads as TGCGCCAGCAGCGGACACCAGGGGGGCACCGGGGAGCTGTTTTTT. This translates into CASSGHQGGTGELFF.

Many counts were recorded for this clonotype. This chain links TRBV6-1 with TRBJ1-1; 7 nucleotides match TRBD1. V lost 5 bases to trimming and J lost 10 bases; unmatched junction nucleotides: 10. CDR1 and CDR2 (germline): MNHNS, SASEGT. The CDR3 has 13 amino acids. This chain's CDR3 is CASSPDWTGGAFF. In DNA, the CDR3 is TGTGCCAGCAGTCCGGACTGGACAGGTGGAGCTTTCTTT.